The 25 T cell receptor beta chains reported below all come from one sample, sequenced in a study of T cell repertoires in cytomegalovirus infection. These receptors lack a known antigen. TCRdb ran MiXCR on the reads and lists one entry per CDR3 protein. The sample has 110,000 or so distinct CDR3 sequences, 30% seen once; the top ten hold less than 45%. Sequencing used CD8+ T cells from cultured PBMCs, obtained from culture after CMV antigen stimulation. These receptors were collected from a human donor in good health (CMV status not recorded). Some clones in this sample may be carry-over from other donors' samples.

V usage is TRBV4-3 and J usage is TRBJ2-1, with TRBD2 matching 7 bases. Germline-derived CDR1 and CDR2 are LGHNA and YSLEER. V trimming: 3 bases; J trimming: 4 bases; junction bases outside the gene matches: 15. The CDR3 has 18 amino acids. The CDR3 here is CASSQGGPSGYVYNEQFF. CDR3 nucleotide sequence: TGCGCCAGCAGCCAGGGTGGGCCTAGCGGCTACGTTTACAATGAGCAGTTCTTC.

This clonotype showed up just a few times. The rearrangement uses TRBV6-2 or TRBV6-3 and TRBJ1-5; the D is unclear. The length of the CDR3 is 14 residues. The V end lost 2 bases, the J end lost 6 bases, and 11 bases lay between the germline ends. Germline CDR1 is MNHEY and CDR2 is SVGEGT. CDR3 bases: TGTGCCAGCAGTTACCGGCCCGACGGTCAGCCCCAGCATTTT. Its protein product is CASSYRPDGQPQHF.

The chain carries TRBV4-1 and TRBJ2-2, with 8 bases identical to TRBD1. This CDR3 has 17 residues. The germline CDR1 and CDR2 sequences are MGHRA and YSYEKL. With 3 bases clipped from V and 3 bases from J, the junction kept 9 bases outside the gene matches. The DNA for the CDR3 is TGCGCCAGCAGCCACCTCCGGGACAGGTCCGACACCGGGGAGCTGTTTTTT. It yields the protein CASSHLRDRSDTGELFF.

This clonotype was seen a few times. This chain joins TRBV5-4 and TRBJ1-4, with D unresolved. The V end was cut by 3 bases, the J end by 6 bases, with 15 bases between. The CDR3 runs to 15 residues. Germline V lookup: CDR1 SGHNT, CDR2 YYREEE (reference sequence). The CDR3: CASSSPGSFDEKLFF. The CDR3 coding sequence is TGTGCCAGCAGCTCCCCTGGGTCCTTCGATGAAAAACTGTTTTTT.

This clonotype was counted only a few times. The rearrangement uses TRBV4-2 and TRBJ1-6, with D perhaps matching TRBD1 (6 bases). The CDR3 totals 15 residues. The germline V and J ends were trimmed by 0 bases and 7 bases, with 10 bases remaining between them. Germline-derived CDR1 and CDR2 are LGHNA and YNFKEQ. The CDR3 DNA follows: TGTGCCAGCAGCCAAGATCCCGGGACAAATTCACCCCTCCACTTT. As protein: CASSQDPGTNSPLHF.

This clonotype was seen more than once but under ten times. The rearrangement links TRBV7-2 to TRBJ2-1, with 7 bases matching TRBD2. Trimming took 0 bases from V and 7 from J; bases not matched to a gene: 9. The CDR3 loop spans 16 amino acids. Germline lookup yields CDR1 SGHTA and CDR2 FQGNSA. The CDR3 reads CASSLASTSSRNEQFF. Here the CDR3 DNA reads TGTGCCAGCAGCTTAGCGTCGACTAGCTCCCGTAATGAGCAGTTCTTC. Full variable domain (outside the CDR3, taken from reference TRBV7-2 and TRBJ2-1): GAGVSQSPSNKVTEKGKDVELRCDPISGHTALYWYRQSLGQGLEFLIYFQGNSAPDKSGLPSDRFSAERTGGSVSTLTIQRTQQEDSAVYLCASSLASTSSRNEQFFGPGTRLTVL.

The chain employs TRBV2 and TRBJ2-1; possible D gene TRBD1, 5 bases. The CDR3 has 14 residues. Germline assignment: CDR1 SNHLY and CDR2 FYNNEI. Trimming stripped 6 bases from V and 6 bases from J, with 15 bases between. CDR3 region: CASRRDRIPNEQFF. The DNA for the CDR3 is TGTGCCAGCAGGAGAGACAGAATCCCCAATGAGCAGTTCTTC.

V is TRBV19 and J is TRBJ1-5, with unresolved D. V lost 6 bases, J lost 11 bases, and 23 bases lay in between. Germline loops: CDR1 LNHDA, CDR2 SQIVND (reference sequence). This CDR3 has 15 residues. This CDR3 is CASRNRGRTLGTQHF. CDR3 bases: TGTGCCAGTAGGAACAGAGGCCGCACCCTCGGGACCCAGCATTTT.

This rearrangement joins TRBV15 to TRBJ1-5, with D maybe TRBD1 (5 bases). The V end lost 5 bases, the J end lost 3 bases, and 14 bases lay between the germline ends. Germline V gene data show CDR1 as LNHNV and CDR2 as YYDKDF (reference sequence). CDR3 size: 15 residues. DNA for the CDR3: TGTGCCACCAGCGCCCAGGGAGGATACAATCAGCCCCAGCATTTT. Amino acids: CATSAQGGYNQPQHF.

The table lists this clonotype with a few counts. This chain uses TRBV6-8 with TRBJ2-1; TRBD1 agrees at 11 bases. The J segment lost 7 bases and the V segment lost 0 bases, leaving 5 bases of the junction unmatched. The CDR3 covers 16 residues. From germline, CDR1 is MNHGY and CDR2 SAAAGT. The CDR3: CASSYSGTGGPNEQFF. CDR3 in DNA: TGTGCCAGCAGTTACTCCGGGACAGGGGGGCCAAATGAGCAGTTCTTC.

In its sample, this clonotype was seen once. The chain recombines TRBV29-1 with TRBJ2-3; 9 nucleotides line up with TRBD2. Germline values: CDR1 SQVTM, CDR2 ANQGSEA. Trimming removed 7 bases from V and 2 bases from J; junction bases left unmatched: 4. The CDR3 has 13 amino acids. CDR3 sequence: CSASGGLTDTQYF. The CDR3 bases are TGCAGCGCAAGCGGGGGGCTCACAGATACGCAGTATTTT.

The J gene is TRBJ2-5, the V gene TRBV7-6; 7 positions agree with TRBD2. Germline assignment: CDR1 SGHVS and CDR2 FNYEAQ. V was clipped by 1 base and J by 4 bases; unmatched bases: 9. This CDR3 comprises 16 residues. The CDR3, as DNA: TGTGCCAGCAGCTTAGAATTAGCGGGTGAAAGAGAGACCCAGTACTTC. Translation: CASSLELAGERETQYF.

This clonotype appeared a few times. The chain recombines TRBV20-1 with TRBJ2-7; the match to TRBD2 covers 12 bases. CDR1 is DFQATT and CDR2 is SNEGSKA in the germline V gene (reference sequence). The CDR3 loop spans 17 amino acids. J lost 3 bases, V lost 0 bases, and 9 bases had no gene match. Written as DNA, the CDR3 is TGCAGTGCTAGAGATGGTCTAGCGGGGGGGCCGAGCTACGAGCAGTACTTC. Its protein product is CSARDGLAGGPSYEQYF.

The chain links TRBV20-1 to TRBJ2-1; 7 nucleotides agree with TRBD2. The V segment lost 2 bases and the J segment 3 bases; nucleotides outside the gene matches: 16. This CDR3 contains 18 residues. Germline lookup yields CDR1 DFQATT and CDR2 SNEGSKA (reference sequence). In DNA form, the CDR3 reads TGCAGTGCTAGACCGGAGAAGGGGATAAGCGGGGACTACAATGAGCAGTTCTTC. Residues: CSARPEKGISGDYNEQFF.

This clonotype has only a few counts. CDR3 protein: CSVEGTADAGPYEQYF. CDR3 nucleotide sequence: TGCAGCGTTGAGGGGACAGCGGACGCTGGACCCTACGAGCAGTACTTC. The genes are TRBV29-1 and TRBJ2-7; TRBD1 matches 7 bases. Germline values: CDR1 SQVTM, CDR2 ANQGSEA. The CDR3 is 16 amino acids. Trimming at V came to 3 bases and at J to 2 bases, leaving 13 bases not matched to a gene.

CDR3 nucleotide sequence: TGTGCCAGCAGCAGACGTAGCGGGGGGAACAAAAACATTCAGTACTTC. Protein product: CASSRRSGGNKNIQYF. V usage is TRBV5-4 and J usage is TRBJ2-4, with TRBD2 identical over 10 bases. V lost 4 bases, J lost 3 bases, and 7 bases stayed unmatched. Germline V gene lookup returns CDR1 SGHNT and CDR2 YYREEE (reference sequence). There are 16 residues in the CDR3.

This clonotype was counted a few times. DNA for the CDR3: TGTGCCAGCGGGACAGAAAGGGGGCAGTACTTC. This translates into CASGTERGQYF. The chain links TRBV28 to TRBJ2-7; 7 nucleotides match TRBD1. Germline loops: CDR1 MDHEN, CDR2 SYDVKM. V lost 8 bases to trimming and J lost 9 bases; unmatched junction nucleotides: 7. The CDR3 totals 11 residues.

The chain carries TRBV6-6 and TRBJ2-3; 7 nucleotides align to TRBD1. Germline V gives CDR1 MNHNY, CDR2 SVGAGI (reference sequence). V lost 5 bases to trimming and J lost 1 base; unmatched junction nucleotides: 3. The CDR3 is 14 amino acids. DNA for the CDR3: TGTGCCAGCAGTGACAGGGATGGCACAGATACGCAGTATTTT. Amino acids: CASSDRDGTDTQYF.

This clonotype has more than one count but fewer than ten. The V gene is TRBV6-2 or TRBV6-3, the J gene TRBJ2-3; TRBD2 aligns across 9 bases. Germline V gene sequence: CDR1 MNHEY, CDR2 SVGEGT. V lost 6 bases and J lost 3; bases outside the gene matches: 16. This CDR3 region has 18 residues. The DNA for the CDR3 is TGTGCCAGCAGCCCACGCGGGGGGGCCAAATTGGATACAGATACGCAGTATTTT. Translating gives CASSPRGGAKLDTDTQYF.

This chain connects TRBV6-2 or TRBV6-3 to TRBJ2-5; TRBD1 aligns across 11 bases. Germline V gene lookup returns CDR1 MNHEY and CDR2 SVGEGT. The CDR3 spans 16 residues. Unmatched junction bases numbered 9, after V lost 4 bases and J lost 5 bases. CDR3 DNA sequence: TGTGCCAGCAGTTCGAGGACAGGGGGCTTACGGGAGACCCAGTACTTC. It encodes CASSSRTGGLRETQYF.

This chain uses TRBV20-1 with TRBJ2-4; D might be TRBD2 (6 bases). The V end was cut by 6 bases, the J end by 3 bases, with 18 bases between. Germline V lookup: CDR1 DFQATT, CDR2 SNEGSKA (reference sequence). This CDR3 has 15 residues. CDR3 in DNA: TGCAGTGCAAGGGGACGCGGGGCCGACAAAAACATTCAGTACTTC. This encodes CSARGRGADKNIQYF.

V is TRBV7-2 and J is TRBJ2-1, with 8 bases matching TRBD2. This CDR3 has 17 amino acids. V was pared by 5 bases and J by 0 bases, with 9 bases of the junction left unmatched. Germline CDR1 and CDR2: SGHTA and FQGNSA. In DNA form, the CDR3 reads TGTGCCAGCAGCCGAAGACTAGCGAGTAGCTCCTACAATGAGCAGTTCTTC. Translation: CASSRRLASSSYNEQFF.

This clonotype was recorded many times. Germline is not matched at one junction end, which may reflect a read error. V usage is TRBV7-6 and J usage is TRBJ2-2; a possible D gene is TRBD1 (9 bases). Germline values: CDR1 SGHVS, CDR2 FNYEAQ. The CDR3 consists of 16 residues. CDR3 nucleotides: TGTGCCAGCAGTTTAGCGGGACAGGGTTTCCGCGGGGAGCTGTTTTTT. Its protein is CASSLAGQGFRGELFF. Supplemented by reference TRBV7-6 and TRBJ2-2, the full variable domain reads GAGVSQSPRYKVTKRGQDVALRCDPISGHVSLYWYRQALGQGPEFLTYFNYEAQQDKSGLPNDRFSAERPEGSISTLTIQRTEQRDSAMYRCASSLAGQGFRGELFFGEGSRLTVL.

The genes are TRBV29-1 and TRBJ2-3; D possibly corresponds to TRBD2 (5 bases). V lost 7 bases and J 0 bases, leaving 14 bases between the germline ends. CDR1 and CDR2 (germline): SQVTM, ANQGSEA. The CDR3 loop spans 14 amino acids. The CDR3 DNA reads as TGCAGCGCACCACTAGGTCCTAGCACAGATACGCAGTATTTT. Its protein product is CSAPLGPSTDTQYF.

This clonotype was observed a handful of times. This rearrangement joins TRBV20-1 to TRBJ2-7; D gene unclear. CDR1 and CDR2 from the germline V gene are DFQATT and SNEGSKA (reference sequence). The CDR3 runs 16 residues. Trimming took off 6 bases at V and 3 bases at J, with 24 bases between the two ends. DNA of the CDR3: TGCAGTGCCCTGGGATCATATGCGCAAAGGAACTACGAGCAGTACTTC. Encoded protein: CSALGSYAQRNYEQYF.